This T cell receptor beta chain was sequenced in a study of identifying expanded T cells in peripheral blood. During the collection period, no donor immune events like infections were recorded. General study points: Clone count variance between approximately 2-week samples rose with total template count. Differentially abundant clones: roughly 1.3 between replicates, roughly 16 at 2 to 3 weeks, around 19 at four.

The trim removed 3 bases at V and 6 bases at J, leaving 3 bases unmatched. The CDR3 has 13 residues. CDR1 MNHEY and CDR2 SMNVEV come from the germline V gene (reference sequence). The count of this clone is one. Its antigen is unknown. The assay was immunoSEQ multiplex PCR, and TCRdb's table has in-frame clones only and misses some. The top ten hold 2.8% of the sample, which has around 85,000 clones, 75% to 90% seen once. The chain couples TRBV27 to TRBJ2-7; 9 nucleotides line up with TRBD1. The TCR comes from a person between 18 and 75 years old in good health. The sample was blood. Here the CDR3 DNA reads TGTGCCAGCAGTTTGGGGACAGGGTTCGAGCAGTACTTC. As protein: CASSLGTGFEQYF.